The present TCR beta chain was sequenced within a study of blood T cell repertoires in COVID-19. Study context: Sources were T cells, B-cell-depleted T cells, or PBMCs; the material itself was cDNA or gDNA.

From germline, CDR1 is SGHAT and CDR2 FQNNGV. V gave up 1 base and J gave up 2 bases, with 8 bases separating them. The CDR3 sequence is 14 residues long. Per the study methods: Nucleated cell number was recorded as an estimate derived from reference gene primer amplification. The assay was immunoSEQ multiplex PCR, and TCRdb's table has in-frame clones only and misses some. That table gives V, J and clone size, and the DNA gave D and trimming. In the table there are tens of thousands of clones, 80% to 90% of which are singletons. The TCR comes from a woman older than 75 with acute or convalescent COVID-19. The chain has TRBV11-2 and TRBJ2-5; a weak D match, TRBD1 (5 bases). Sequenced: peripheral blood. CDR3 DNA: TGTGCCAGCAGCTTAGTTCGGACACAAGAGACCCAGTACTTC. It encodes CASSLVRTQETQYF.